The entry that follows covers one T cell receptor beta chain sequence. The clone's antigen remains unknown. It has no much larger one-base neighbor in the sample; base qualities were not kept. Trimming costs V 0 bases and J 4 bases, and their ends lie 13 bases apart. The CDR3, from cysteine to phenylalanine, totals 16 residues. Only CDR3 DNA is held: 48 bases, read in frame from base 1. CDR1 and CDR2 are drawn from the germline V gene: SGDLS, YYNGEE. This specimen's time point label, per the study, means: about a year on ibrutinib. For TCR beta library preparation, 1.5 to 2 micrograms of genomic DNA was extracted from cryopreserved PBMCs. Longitudinal blood samples from CLL patients on ibrutinib monotherapy were analyzed using high-throughput TCR beta sequencing. The patients took part in an open-label, single-center phase 2 trial of ibrutinib monotherapy. This sample is drawn from a study of cytotoxic CD8 clonotypes in ibrutinib-treated CLL (dated by TCRdb to the early 2020s). A note on the overall study: The cohort had about a dozen relapsed/refractory and roughly 14 treatment-naive patients; about 17 were IGHV unmutated. Response samples were taken after a median of approximately 12 months on treatment, ranging from about 6 to 40 months. Of the approximately 90 participants in the trial, roughly 26 had longitudinal samples available. Responses were partial in some 24 patients and complete in 2; after median roughly 69 months follow-up, about 14 stayed in remission and around 12 progressed. On average, each sample yielded about 260,000 productive templates and 94,082 productive rearrangements. Patients were still on ibrutinib when every remission and progressive disease sample was collected. Cryopreserved peripheral blood mononuclear cells were collected at three points: before therapy, at response, and at either sustained remission or disease progression.

The paper's findings and limits, for the study overall: Clonality increased at ibrutinib response, stayed stable in sustained remission, and fell back toward baseline at progression. At baseline, clonality was higher than in age-matched healthy donors and showed a strong correlation with circulating CD8+ T-cell counts. Public clonotypes were rare and either shrank or stayed stable during treatment, and the rise in clonality at ibrutinib response reflected expansion of private clonotypes. Sampling times were not matched between sustained-remission and progressing patients, and lymph node repertoires were not studied.

Each clonotype received, on average, about 9.7x coverage in deep resolution sequencing performed on a MiSeq, where the target depth lay between 1 in 1 million and 1 in 200,000 T cells. The immunoSEQ hsTCRB Kit was used to generate the TCR beta libraries. From the authors' description of their analysis: Data were analyzed with ImmunoSEQ Data Assistant and ImmunoSEQ Analyzer, with V, D and J genes assigned per IMGT definitions. Clonality, which ranges from 0 to 1, was calculated by subtracting the normalized Shannon entropy of productive rearrangement frequencies from one. Only overrepresented clonotypes making up at least 0.05% of each patient's repertoire were included in the public clonotype analysis. More than ten repertoires from age-matched healthy donors, obtained from immuneACCESS, served as clonality controls. TCRdb limited this immuneACCESS table to in-frame rearrangements with V and J called. A share of clones is missing; checked studies link under half to unresolved V genes, and the rest is unexplained. The V and J calls and clone size were taken over from that table, and D and trimming were inferred from the DNA. The sample table records approximately 100,000 clones; about 72% of these occur just once. Around 30% of the sample rests with the top ten.

The material sequenced was PBMCs, taken after 12 months of ibrutinib treatment. This clonotype was sampled from a human donor with chronic lymphocytic leukemia. The V gene is TRBV9 and the J gene is TRBJ2-2, with a tentative D gene TRBD2 over 6 matching bases. DNA sequence: TGTGCCAGCAGCGTAGGTGGGGGGACCGGCACCGGGGAGCTGTTTTTT. Translation gives CASSVGGGTGTGELFF.